This TCR beta chain comes out of a study of human versus mouse CDR3 diversity and MHC coevolution. Study background: Reportedly, immunoSEQ detects one in 200,000 T cells with minimized PCR bias. Study-level findings and limits: iCHAO1 estimated the human TCR beta repertoire at about 1.6 million clonotypes.

Points on this clone: Its antigen is currently unknown.

CDR1 and CDR2 (germline): SGHRS, YFSETQ. The CDR3 contains 15 residues. After removal of 3 bases from V and 2 bases from J, the junction contained 6 bases not matched to a gene. This table comes from immunoSEQ multiplex PCR, and its TCRdb copy is limited to in-frame clones, with some not included. The data hold some 60,000 clones, with just under 95% observed a single time. Naive CD4 T cells, CD45RO-negative and CD62L-positive, were flow-sorted from PBMCs. The TCR was taken from a person between 60 and 69 years old in good health. Sequenced sample: naive CD4+ T cells from blood. The subset was: CD45RO-negative CD62L-positive naive CD4 T cells. This sequence joins TRBV5-1 and TRBJ2-5; 8 bases map to TRBD2. CDR3 sequence: CASSSTLAGQETQYF. The CDR3 bases are TGCGCCAGCAGCTCCACCTTAGCGGGACAAGAGACCCAGTACTTC.